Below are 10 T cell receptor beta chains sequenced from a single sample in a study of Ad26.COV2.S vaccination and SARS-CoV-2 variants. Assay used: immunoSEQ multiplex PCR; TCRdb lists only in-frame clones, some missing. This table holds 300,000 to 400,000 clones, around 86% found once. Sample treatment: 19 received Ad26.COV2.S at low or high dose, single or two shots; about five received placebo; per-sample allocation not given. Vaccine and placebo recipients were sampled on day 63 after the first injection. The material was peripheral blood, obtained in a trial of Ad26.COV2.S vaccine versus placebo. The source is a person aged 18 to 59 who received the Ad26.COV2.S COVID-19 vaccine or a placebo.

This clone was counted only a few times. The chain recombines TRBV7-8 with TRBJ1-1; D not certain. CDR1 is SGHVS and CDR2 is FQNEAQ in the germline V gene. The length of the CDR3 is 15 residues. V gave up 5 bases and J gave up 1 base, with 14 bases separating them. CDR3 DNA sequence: TGTGCCAGCAGCCTAAACCCGGGAGCGAACACTGAAGCTTTCTTT. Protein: CASSLNPGANTEAFF.

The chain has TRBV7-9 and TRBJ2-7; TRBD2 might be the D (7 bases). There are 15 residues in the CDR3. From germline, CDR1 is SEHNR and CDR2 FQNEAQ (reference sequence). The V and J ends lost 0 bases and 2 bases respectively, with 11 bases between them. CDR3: CASSLAGGAAYEQYF. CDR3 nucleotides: TGTGCCAGCAGCTTAGCGGGGGGGGCTGCCTACGAGCAGTACTTC.

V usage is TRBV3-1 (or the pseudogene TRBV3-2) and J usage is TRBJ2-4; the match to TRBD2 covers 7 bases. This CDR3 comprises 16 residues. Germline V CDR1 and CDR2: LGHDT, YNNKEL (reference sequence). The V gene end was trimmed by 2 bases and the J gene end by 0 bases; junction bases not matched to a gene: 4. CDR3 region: CASSQTGTIAKNIQYF. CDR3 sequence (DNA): TGTGCCAGCAGCCAAACTGGGACTATAGCCAAAAACATTCAGTACTTC.

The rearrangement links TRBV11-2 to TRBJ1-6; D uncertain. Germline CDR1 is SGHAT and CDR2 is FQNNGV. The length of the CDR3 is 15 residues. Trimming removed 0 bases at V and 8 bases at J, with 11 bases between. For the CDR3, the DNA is TGTGCCAGCAGCTTAGAAGCAGGAAGAGATTCACCCCTCCACTTT. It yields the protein CASSLEAGRDSPLHF.

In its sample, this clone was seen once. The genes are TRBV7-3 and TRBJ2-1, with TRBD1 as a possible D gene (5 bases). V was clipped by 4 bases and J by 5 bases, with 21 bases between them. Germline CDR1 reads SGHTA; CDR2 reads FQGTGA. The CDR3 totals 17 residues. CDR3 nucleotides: TGTGCCAGCAGCTCCGCGCCCGGCAGGGTAGCCGACAATGAGCAGTTCTTC. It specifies CASSSAPGRVADNEQFF. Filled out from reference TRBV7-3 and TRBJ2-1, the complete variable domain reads GAGVSQTPSNKVTEKGKYVELRCDPISGHTALYWYRQSLGQGPEFLIYFQGTGAADDSGLPNDRFFAVRPEGSVSTLKIQRTERGDSAVYLCASSSAPGRVADNEQFFGPGTRLTVL.

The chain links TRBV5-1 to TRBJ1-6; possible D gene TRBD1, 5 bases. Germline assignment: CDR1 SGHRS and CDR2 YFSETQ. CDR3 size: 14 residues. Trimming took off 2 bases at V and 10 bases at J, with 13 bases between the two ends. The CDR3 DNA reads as TGCGCCAGCAGCTTCGAGGGGCGAGGGTCACCCCTCCACTTT. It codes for CASSFEGRGSPLHF.

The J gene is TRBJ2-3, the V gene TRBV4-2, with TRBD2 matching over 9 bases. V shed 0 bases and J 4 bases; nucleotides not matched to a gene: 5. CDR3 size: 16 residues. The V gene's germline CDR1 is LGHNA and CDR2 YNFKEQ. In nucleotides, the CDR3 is TGTGCCAGCAGCCAAGATGTAAGCGGGGGGTCAGATACGCAGTATTTT. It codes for CASSQDVSGGSDTQYF.

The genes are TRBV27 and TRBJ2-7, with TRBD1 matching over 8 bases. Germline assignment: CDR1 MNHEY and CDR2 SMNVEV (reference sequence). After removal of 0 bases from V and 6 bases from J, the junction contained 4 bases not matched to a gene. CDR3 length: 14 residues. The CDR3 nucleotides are TGTGCCAGCAGTTTATCGGGACAGGATTTCGAGCAGTACTTC. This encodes CASSLSGQDFEQYF.

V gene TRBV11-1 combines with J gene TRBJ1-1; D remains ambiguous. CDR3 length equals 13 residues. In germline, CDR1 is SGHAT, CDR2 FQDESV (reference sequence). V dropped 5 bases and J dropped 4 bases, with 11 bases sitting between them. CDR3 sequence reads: CASSLEGFTEAFF. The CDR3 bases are TGTGCCAGCAGCCTGGAGGGTTTCACTGAAGCTTTCTTT.

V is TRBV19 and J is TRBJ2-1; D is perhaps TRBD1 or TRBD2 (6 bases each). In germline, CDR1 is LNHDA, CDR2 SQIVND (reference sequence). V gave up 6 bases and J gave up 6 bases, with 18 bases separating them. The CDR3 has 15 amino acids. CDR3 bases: TGTGCCAGTAGGGGGGGTTCGTCCAGGGGCAATGAGCAGTTCTTC. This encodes CASRGGSSRGNEQFF.